The source of this T cell receptor beta chain is a study of metastatic and nonmetastatic thyroid tumors. Study as a whole: Across blood and tumor or nodule tissue, repertoires from malignant and benign thyroid patients were compared with one another. Points from the study as a whole: Within blood and tumor, benign nodules reportedly had significantly lower TCR beta diversity than malignant thyroid tumors did.

Patients were all untreated before their thyroid surgery. Germline loops: CDR1 SGHTA, CDR2 FQGTGA. The CDR3 is 14 amino acids. V was pared by 2 bases and J by 4 bases, with 8 bases between. Source study methods: Variation in CDR3 across clinicopathological groups served as the basis for constructing a distant-metastasis classifier in papillary thyroid cancer. TCRdb re-analyzed the PCR reads using MiXCR. It is TCRdb's table, rather than the study itself, that gives the V and J calls and clone size. The sample contains 5,500 to 6,000 clones, roughly 25% of which appear only once. Within the sample, this clone is medium-sized. Its antigen is unidentified.

The source of this sequence is a male donor with papillary thyroid cancer or a benign thyroid nodule (not recorded which). Some clones in this sample may be carry-over from other donors' samples. The chain recombines TRBV7-3 with TRBJ2-2; D gene ambiguous. Specimen: adjacent normal tissue. The CDR3 here is CASSLDPGTGELFF. The DNA of the CDR3 is TGTGCCAGCAGCTTAGATCCGGGCACCGGGGAGCTGTTTTTT.